The 21 T cell receptor beta chains given below trace back to one sample, sequenced in a study of CD8+ T cells in alopecia areata. RNA, once extracted, was reverse transcribed into cDNA for use as the sequencing template. Sequenced by immunoSEQ multiplex PCR; TCRdb stores in-frame clones only, minus some. The sample shows fewer than 200,000 clones, 50% to 65% of them seen only once. Treatment of the sample: oral pan-JAK inhibitor, 5-10 mg twice daily. Sequencing was performed on CD4+ T cells sorted from blood, taken at week 24, from a patient treated with tofacitinib. These receptors all come from a human donor with alopecia areata.

The J gene is TRBJ2-5, the V gene TRBV19; 9 bases align to TRBD1. Germline values: CDR1 LNHDA, CDR2 SQIVND (reference sequence). With 6 bases clipped from V and 5 bases from J, the junction kept 7 bases outside the gene matches. CDR3 length: 14 amino acids. The chain's CDR3 is CASSRTGGAETQYF. DNA of the CDR3: TGTGCCAGTAGCCGAACAGGGGGCGCGGAGACCCAGTACTTC.

The J gene is TRBJ2-5, the V gene TRBV7-8; TRBD2 matches at 8 bases. The length of the CDR3 is 15 residues. Germline V gene data show CDR1 as SGHVS and CDR2 as FQNEAQ. With 5 bases clipped from V and 6 bases from J, the junction kept 11 bases outside the gene matches. The CDR3 bases are TGTGCCAGCAGCCTCGGACGGGGGGGCCGACAGACCCAGTACTTC. It codes for CASSLGRGGRQTQYF.

This chain connects TRBV4-2 to TRBJ1-2; TRBD1 matches at 8 bases. V lost 4 bases and J lost 8; bases outside the gene matches: 9. Looked up from germline, CDR1 is LGHNA and CDR2 is YNFKEQ. This CDR3 is 14 amino acids long. CDR3 nucleotide sequence: TGTGCCAGCAGCCCGCCGACAGGGGTCGACGGCTACACCTTC. Protein: CASSPPTGVDGYTF.

This clone was picked up a small number of times. Other nucleotide sequences in the sample specify the same CDR3. The V gene is TRBV10-3, the J gene TRBJ1-5; D unresolved. V lost 6 bases and J 0 bases, leaving 6 bases between the germline ends. The germline gives CDR1 ENHRY, CDR2 SYGVKD. The CDR3 is made up of 13 amino acids. This CDR3 is CAISEYSNQPQHF. CDR3 in DNA: TGTGCCATCAGCGAATATAGCAATCAGCCCCAGCATTTT.

CDR3 protein: CASSQDGQTLGKKLFF. The CDR3 DNA sequence: TGTGCCAGCAGCCAAGATGGGCAGACCCTAGGGAAAAAACTGTTTTTT. The gene calls are TRBV4-2 and TRBJ1-4; D remains ambiguous. The CDR3 loop spans 16 amino acids. V was shortened by 0 bases and J by 9 bases, with 17 bases between the two germline ends. Germline V gives CDR1 LGHNA, CDR2 YNFKEQ.

The chain combines TRBV7-2 with TRBJ1-2; D unresolved. Trimming cost V 4 bases and J 3 bases, with 9 bases left between them. The CDR3 contains 13 residues. From germline, CDR1 is SGHTA and CDR2 FQGNSA. CDR3: CASSSHQDYGYTF. DNA for the CDR3: TGTGCCAGCAGCTCCCACCAAGACTATGGCTACACCTTC. Supplemented by reference TRBV7-2 and TRBJ1-2, the full variable domain reads GAGVSQSPSNKVTEKGKDVELRCDPISGHTALYWYRQSLGQGLEFLIYFQGNSAPDKSGLPSDRFSAERTGGSVSTLTIQRTQQEDSAVYLCASSSHQDYGYTFGSGTRLTVV.

In DNA form, the CDR3 reads TGTGCCAGCAGCTTAACACCGGGGGTTAATTCACCCCTCCACTTT. It yields the protein CASSLTPGVNSPLHF. The chain uses TRBV11-2 and TRBJ1-6; the D gene is possibly TRBD1 (5 bases). V was pared by 2 bases and J by 6 bases, with 11 bases between. Germline V lookup: CDR1 SGHAT, CDR2 FQNNGV. This CDR3 is built from 15 residues.

Only a few counts were recorded for this clone. The chain links TRBV19 to TRBJ1-6; 12 bases line up with TRBD1. V gave up 11 bases and J gave up 10 bases; unmatched junction bases: 12. The germline CDR1 and CDR2 sequences are LNHDA and SQIVND (reference sequence). The CDR3 spans 15 residues. The CDR3 sequence is CAVRDRGREGSPLHF. The CDR3 DNA reads TGTGCCGTCCGGGACAGGGGGCGCGAAGGGTCACCCCTCCACTTT.

There are a few counts of this clone. The V call is TRBV2, the J call TRBJ2-7; D is uncertain. There are 13 residues in the CDR3. The V end was cut by 7 bases, the J end by 0 bases, with 10 bases between. Germline CDR1 is SNHLY and CDR2 is FYNNEI. The DNA of the CDR3 is TGTGCCAGCAAGTGGCAGGCCTCCTACGAGCAGTACTTC. This encodes CASKWQASYEQYF.

The chain is built from TRBV29-1 and TRBJ1-2; D not resolved. The germline V gene encodes CDR1 SQVTM and CDR2 ANQGSEA. The V end was cut by 6 bases, the J end by 7 bases, with 12 bases between. CDR3 length: 11 amino acids. CDR3 sequence reads: CSVLTGLGYTF. DNA for the CDR3: TGCAGCGTGTTGACCGGACTTGGCTACACCTTC.

V and J are TRBV5-1 and TRBJ2-7; TRBD1 might be the D (5 bases). The germline CDR1 and CDR2 sequences are SGHRS and YFSETQ. Trimming left V 1 base short and J 3 bases short, with 8 bases between. This CDR3 comprises 13 residues. The CDR3: CASSLTGSYEQYF. CDR3 sequence (DNA): TGCGCCAGCAGCTTGACAGGAAGCTACGAGCAGTACTTC.

This clone was observed a handful of times. The chain employs TRBV29-1 and TRBJ1-5; possible D gene TRBD1, 5 bases. CDR3 size: 17 residues. Trimming took 5 bases from V and 2 from J, leaving 22 bases between them. Germline CDR1 is SQVTM and CDR2 is ANQGSEA. The CDR3 reads CSVSIGGAAAGNQPQHF. The CDR3 DNA is TGCAGCGTTTCGATTGGAGGGGCGGCCGCAGGCAATCAGCCCCAGCATTTT.

The genes are TRBV5-6 and TRBJ1-5; TRBD1 matches at 7 bases. Losses at the gene ends were 4 bases for V and 1 base for J; bases not matched to a gene: 14. The CDR3 totals 18 residues. The germline gives CDR1 SGHDT, CDR2 YYEEEE. The CDR3 loop reads CASSPNRGPQKSNQPQHF. The CDR3 DNA reads as TGTGCCAGCAGCCCGAACAGGGGCCCGCAGAAAAGCAATCAGCCCCAGCATTTT.

The genes are TRBV6-5 and TRBJ1-6; 9 nucleotides agree with TRBD1. CDR1 and CDR2 from the germline V gene are MNHEY and SVGAGI. The CDR3 totals 14 residues. With V trimmed by 2 bases and J by 10 bases, 3 bases remained unmatched. The chain's CDR3 is CASSYRQGESPLHF. CDR3 in DNA: TGTGCCAGCAGTTACCGACAGGGGGAGTCACCCCTCCACTTT.

This clone was detected only a few times. The chain is built from TRBV30 and TRBJ2-6; possibly TRBD1 for D (5 bases). Trimming left V 4 bases short and J 4 bases short, with 8 bases between. CDR3 length: 13 residues. Germline assignment: CDR1 GTSNPN and CDR2 SVGIG (reference sequence). Here the CDR3 reads CAWTGSGANVLTF. The CDR3 bases are TGTGCCTGGACAGGGTCCGGGGCCAACGTCCTGACTTTC.

Remarks on this clone: One end of the junction fails to match germline, which may point to a read error. V and J are TRBV29-1 and TRBJ1-1; TRBD1 is a possible D gene (5 bases). The CDR3 length is 12 residues. From germline, CDR1 is SQVTM and CDR2 ANQGSEA. Here the CDR3 reads CSVEGFRVEAFF. The DNA for the CDR3 is TGCAGCGTAGAAGGGTTCAGGGTAGAAGCTTTCTTT.

J is TRBJ2-1 and V is TRBV30; D ambiguous. Germline CDR1 GTSNPN, CDR2 SVGIG (reference sequence). Trimming removed 0 bases at V and 4 bases at J, with 7 bases between. The CDR3 is 13 amino acids. The CDR3 nucleotides read TGTGCCTGGAGTGTCCAGGATTACAATGAGCAGTTCTTC. This sequence encodes CAWSVQDYNEQFF.

This chain links TRBV29-1 with TRBJ1-2, with D unresolved. This CDR3 region has 10 residues. V lost 4 bases to trimming and J lost 6 bases, with 6 bases between them. Per the germline V gene, CDR1 is SQVTM and CDR2 is ANQGSEA. CDR3 loop: CSVGNNGYTF. CDR3 DNA: TGCAGCGTTGGAAACAATGGCTACACCTTC.

The sample holds a few counts of this clone. This chain joins TRBV27 and TRBJ1-2, with 7 positions matching TRBD1. The CDR3 length is 16 residues. Germline loops: CDR1 MNHEY, CDR2 SMNVEV (reference sequence). With 4 bases clipped from V and 4 bases from J, the junction kept 12 bases outside the gene matches. CDR3 nucleotide sequence: TGTGCCAGCAGTTCCTCCGGGACAGAAAGAGTCTATGGCTACACCTTC. Translation: CASSSSGTERVYGYTF.

The chain carries TRBV7-2 and TRBJ2-2; 11 bases are a match to TRBD2. Germline CDR1 reads SGHTA; CDR2 reads FQGNSA. CDR3 length equals 17 residues. With V trimmed by 1 base and J by 5 bases, 6 bases remained unmatched. The CDR3 DNA reads as TGTGCCAGCAGCTTAGAGGTGGGACTAGCGGTAACCGGGGAGCTGTTTTTT. Its translation is CASSLEVGLAVTGELFF.

This clone has more than one count but fewer than ten. The chain employs TRBV29-1 and TRBJ2-1; 11 nucleotides agree with TRBD2. The germline gives CDR1 SQVTM, CDR2 ANQGSEA. V lost 2 bases and J lost 13; bases outside the gene matches: 4. CDR3 length equals 12 residues. The CDR3 sequence is CSVEPSGGTQFF. DNA of the CDR3: TGCAGCGTTGAACCTAGCGGGGGGACCCAGTTCTTC.